This T cell receptor (beta chain) comes out of a study of shared clonotypes between healthy human individuals. Study observations and caveats: Approximately 5% was the fraction of naive CD4 clonotypes found shared across several donors.

CD45RO-negative CD8 cells positively selected for CCR7 made up the naive population, which excluded terminally differentiated effector memory CD45RA+ cells. Comments on this clone: No antigen is known for it.

Clones were read by immunoSEQ multiplex PCR, and TCRdb kept only the in-frame ones, dropping some. The table includes about 2.2 million clones, 93% detected once. Input material: naive CD8+ T cells from PBMCs. The receptor was isolated from a man between 18 and 29 years old in good health. Some clones in this sample may be carry-over from other donors' samples.

The CDR3 DNA reads TGTGCCAGTAGTACCCCGACAGGGTACACCGGGGAGCTGTTTTTT. Encoded protein: CASSTPTGYTGELFF. The gene calls are TRBV19 and TRBJ2-2; 7 nucleotides agree with TRBD1. The CDR3 runs to 15 residues. Germline V gene data show CDR1 as LNHDA and CDR2 as SQIVND (reference sequence). Trimming removed 4 bases from V and 3 bases from J; junction bases left unmatched: 5.